The sequence of this T cell receptor (beta chain) was determined in a study of shared clonotypes between healthy human individuals. Study at large: For every donor, three CD4 naive, three CD4 memory, two CD8 naive and one CD8 memory plates were used. Study-wide results and caveats: The study's rarefaction showed incomplete sorted-subset sequencing despite large depth.

Some clones are missing from TCRdb's copy, which holds only in-frame ones; the method was immunoSEQ multiplex PCR. The table has over a million clones, around 82% seen once. As to this clone: The antigen is unknown.

Germline CDR1 is MNHEY and CDR2 is SMNVEV (reference sequence). The CDR3 runs 14 residues. V lost 5 bases to trimming and J lost 3 bases, with 13 bases between them. It was into CD45RA+ naive and CD45RA-negative memory subsets that the CD4+ cells were split. This receptor was identified in a man between 18 and 29 years old in good health. Some clones in this sample may be carry-over from other donors' samples. The source material was memory CD4+ T cells from PBMCs. Stated subset: CD45RA-negative fraction. This sequence joins TRBV27 and TRBJ1-1; maybe TRBD1 (5 bases). CDR3 loop: CASSRDGGDTEAFF. The CDR3, as DNA: TGTGCCAGCAGTCGAGACGGGGGGGACACTGAAGCTTTCTTT.